Sequencing of this TCR beta chain was carried out in a study of CD8+CD57+ T cells in acquired aplastic anemia. Study as a whole: Sorted CD4+ plus CD8+ cells gave DNA averaging about 3.2 ug. Notes on the study in general: Common to patients and controls were 25 to 30 CD8+ CDR3 sequences.

According to the study, genomic DNA was the template for TCR beta VDJ and CDR3 profiling. TCRdb re-called the reads through MiXCR, storing one row per CDR3 protein. The sample lists under 200,000 distinct CDR3 sequences, around 43% occurring once. By flow cytometry, patients selected for sequencing had shown an expansion of CD8+CD57+ cells. Severe acquired aplastic anemia affected all patients. Prior therapy had not been administered to any patient at the time of blood sampling. From germline, CDR1 is KGHDR and CDR2 SFDVKD. J was trimmed by 4 bases and V by 6 bases; bases with no gene match: 8. The CDR3 length is 15 residues. Comments on this clonotype: As yet, its antigen is unknown.

The material sequenced was sorted CD4+, CD8+, or CD8+CD57+ T cells (not recorded which) from PBMCs. This chain connects TRBV24-1 to TRBJ2-3; 8 bases fit TRBD1. This receptor was taken from a human donor with aplastic anemia. The CDR3 reads CATSRTGGWADTQYF. The CDR3, as DNA: TGTGCCACCAGTCGCACAGGGGGGTGGGCAGATACGCAGTATTTT.